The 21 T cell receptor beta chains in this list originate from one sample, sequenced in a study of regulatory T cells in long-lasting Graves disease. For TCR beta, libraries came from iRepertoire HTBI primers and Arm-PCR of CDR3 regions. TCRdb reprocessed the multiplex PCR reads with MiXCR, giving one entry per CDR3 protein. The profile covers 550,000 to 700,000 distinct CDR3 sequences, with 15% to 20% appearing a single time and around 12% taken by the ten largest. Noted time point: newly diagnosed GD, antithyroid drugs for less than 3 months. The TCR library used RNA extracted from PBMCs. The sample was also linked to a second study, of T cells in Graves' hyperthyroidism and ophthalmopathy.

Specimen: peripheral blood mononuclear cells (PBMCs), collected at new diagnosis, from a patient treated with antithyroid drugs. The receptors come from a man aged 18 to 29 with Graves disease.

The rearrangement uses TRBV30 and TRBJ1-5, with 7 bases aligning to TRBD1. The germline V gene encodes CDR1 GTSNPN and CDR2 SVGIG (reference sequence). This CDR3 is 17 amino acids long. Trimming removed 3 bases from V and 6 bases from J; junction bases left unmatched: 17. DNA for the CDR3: TGTGCCTGGAGCCGAACCTCTAAGTTAGGGGGCGGTCAGCCCCAGCATTTT. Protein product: CAWSRTSKLGGGQPQHF.

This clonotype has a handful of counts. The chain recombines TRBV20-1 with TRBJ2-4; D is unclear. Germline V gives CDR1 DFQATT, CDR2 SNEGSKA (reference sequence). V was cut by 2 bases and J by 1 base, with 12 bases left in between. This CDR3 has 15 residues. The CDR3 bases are TGCAGTGCTAGATCGGTTTCCGTCGCCAAAAACATTCAGTACTTC. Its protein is CSARSVSVAKNIQYF.

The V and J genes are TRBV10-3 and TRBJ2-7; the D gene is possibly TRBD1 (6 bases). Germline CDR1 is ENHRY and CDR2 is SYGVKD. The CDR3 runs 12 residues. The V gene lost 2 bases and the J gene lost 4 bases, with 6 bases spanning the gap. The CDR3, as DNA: TGTGCCATCAGTGAGACAGGGTACGAGCAGTACTTC. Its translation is CAISETGYEQYF.

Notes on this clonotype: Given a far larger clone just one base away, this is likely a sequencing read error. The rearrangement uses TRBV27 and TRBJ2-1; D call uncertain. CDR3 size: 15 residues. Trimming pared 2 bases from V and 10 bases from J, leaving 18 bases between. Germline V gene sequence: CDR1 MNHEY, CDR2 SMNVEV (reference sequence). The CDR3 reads CASSLHATGSYEQFF. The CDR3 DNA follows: TGTGCCAGCAGTTTACATGCCACTGGCTCCTACGAGCAGTTCTTC.

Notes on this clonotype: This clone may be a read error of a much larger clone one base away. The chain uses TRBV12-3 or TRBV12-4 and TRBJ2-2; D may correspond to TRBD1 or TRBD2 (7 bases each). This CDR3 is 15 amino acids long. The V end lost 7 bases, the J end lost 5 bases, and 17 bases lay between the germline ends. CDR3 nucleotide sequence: TGTGCCAGCAACCAGGGGGGGGGTCGTACCGGGGAGCTGTTTTTT. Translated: CASNQGGGRTGELFF.

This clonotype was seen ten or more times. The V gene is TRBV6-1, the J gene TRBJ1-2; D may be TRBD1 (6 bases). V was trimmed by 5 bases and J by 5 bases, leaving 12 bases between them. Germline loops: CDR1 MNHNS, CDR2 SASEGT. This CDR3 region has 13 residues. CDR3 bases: TGTGCCAGCAGTCATACAGGGATGTATGGCTACACCTTC. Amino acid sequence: CASSHTGMYGYTF.

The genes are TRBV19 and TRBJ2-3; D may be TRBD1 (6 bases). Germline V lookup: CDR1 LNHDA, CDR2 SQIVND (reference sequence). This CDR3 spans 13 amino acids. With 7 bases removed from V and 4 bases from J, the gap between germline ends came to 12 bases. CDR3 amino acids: CASKQGVSDTQYF. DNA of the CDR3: TGTGCCAGTAAACAGGGTGTTTCAGATACGCAGTATTTT.

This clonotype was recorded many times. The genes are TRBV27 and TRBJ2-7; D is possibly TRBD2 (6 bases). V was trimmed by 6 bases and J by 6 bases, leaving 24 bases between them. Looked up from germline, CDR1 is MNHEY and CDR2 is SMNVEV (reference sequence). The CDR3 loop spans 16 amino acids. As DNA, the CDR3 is TGTGCCAGCAGCGCGAGGCGTCTGCGGGATCGGGCCGAGCAGTACTTC. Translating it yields CASSARRLRDRAEQYF.

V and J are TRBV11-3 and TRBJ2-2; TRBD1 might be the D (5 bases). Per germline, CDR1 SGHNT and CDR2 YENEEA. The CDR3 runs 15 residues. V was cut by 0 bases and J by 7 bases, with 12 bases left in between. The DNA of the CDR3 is TGTGCCAGCAGCTTAGATCGCCAGGGAAACGGGGAGCTGTTTTTT. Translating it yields CASSLDRQGNGELFF. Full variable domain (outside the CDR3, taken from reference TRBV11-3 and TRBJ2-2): EAGVVQSPRYKIIEKKQPVAFWCNPISGHNTLYWYLQNLGQGPELLIRYENEEAVDDSQLPKDRFSAERLKGVDSTLKIQPAELGDSAVYLCASSLDRQGNGELFFGEGSRLTVL.

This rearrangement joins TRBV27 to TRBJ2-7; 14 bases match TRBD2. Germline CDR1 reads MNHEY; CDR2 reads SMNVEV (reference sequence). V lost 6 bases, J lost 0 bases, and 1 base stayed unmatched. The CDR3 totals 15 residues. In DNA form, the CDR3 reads TGTGCCAGCAGCGGACTAGCGGGAGGCTCCTACGAGCAGTACTTC. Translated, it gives CASSGLAGGSYEQYF.

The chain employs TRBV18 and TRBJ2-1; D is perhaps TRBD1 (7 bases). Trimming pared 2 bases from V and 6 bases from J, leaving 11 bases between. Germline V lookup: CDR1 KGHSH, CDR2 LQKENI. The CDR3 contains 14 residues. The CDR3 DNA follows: TGTGCCAGCTCACCAGGAGGGGGCAGCAATGAGCAGTTCTTC. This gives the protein CASSPGGGSNEQFF.

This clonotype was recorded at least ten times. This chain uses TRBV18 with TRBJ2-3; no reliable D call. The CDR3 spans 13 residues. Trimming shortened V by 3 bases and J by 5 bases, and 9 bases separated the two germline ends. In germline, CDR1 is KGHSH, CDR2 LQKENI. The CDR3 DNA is TGTGCCAGCTCACCCGGAAATGGAGATACGCAGTATTTT. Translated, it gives CASSPGNGDTQYF. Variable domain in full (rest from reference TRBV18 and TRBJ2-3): NAGVMQNPRHLVRRRGQEARLRCSPMKGHSHVYWYRQLPEEGLKFMVYLQKENIIDESGMPKERFSAEFPKEGPSILRIQQVVRGDSAAYFCASSPGNGDTQYFGPGTRLTVL.

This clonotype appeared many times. The DNA of the CDR3 is TGTGCCAGCAGTTTTGGACCTAATGAAAAACTGTTTTTT. It specifies CASSFGPNEKLFF. The chain carries TRBV12-3 or TRBV12-4 and TRBJ1-4; D is ambiguous. V was shortened by 3 bases and J by 3 bases, with 5 bases between the two germline ends. The CDR3 is 13 amino acids.

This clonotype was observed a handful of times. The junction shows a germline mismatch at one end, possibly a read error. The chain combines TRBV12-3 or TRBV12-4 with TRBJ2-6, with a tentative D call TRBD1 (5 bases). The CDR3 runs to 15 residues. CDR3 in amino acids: CASRSSTAGANVPTF. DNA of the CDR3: TGTGCCAGCAGATCCTCTACCGCTGGGGCCAACGTCCCGACTTTC.

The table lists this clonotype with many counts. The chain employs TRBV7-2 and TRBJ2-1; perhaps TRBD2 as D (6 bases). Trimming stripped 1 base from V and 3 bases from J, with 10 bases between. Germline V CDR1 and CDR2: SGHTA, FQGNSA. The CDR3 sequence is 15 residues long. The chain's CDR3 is CASSLGRGSYNEQFF. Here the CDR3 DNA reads TGTGCCAGCAGCTTAGGGCGGGGCAGCTACAATGAGCAGTTCTTC.

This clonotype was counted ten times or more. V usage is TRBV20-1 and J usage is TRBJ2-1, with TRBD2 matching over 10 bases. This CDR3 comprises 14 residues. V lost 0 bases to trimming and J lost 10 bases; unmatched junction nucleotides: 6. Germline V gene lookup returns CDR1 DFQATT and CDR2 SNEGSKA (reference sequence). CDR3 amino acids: CSARDPSGRGEQFF. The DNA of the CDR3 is TGCAGTGCTAGAGATCCTAGCGGGAGAGGCGAGCAGTTCTTC.

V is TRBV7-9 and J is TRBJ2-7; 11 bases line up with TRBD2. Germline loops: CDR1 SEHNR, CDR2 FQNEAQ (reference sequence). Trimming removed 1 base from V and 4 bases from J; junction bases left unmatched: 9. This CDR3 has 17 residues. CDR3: CASSLGGRGLAVYEQYF. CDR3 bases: TGTGCCAGCAGCTTAGGGGGCAGGGGACTAGCGGTTTACGAGCAGTACTTC.

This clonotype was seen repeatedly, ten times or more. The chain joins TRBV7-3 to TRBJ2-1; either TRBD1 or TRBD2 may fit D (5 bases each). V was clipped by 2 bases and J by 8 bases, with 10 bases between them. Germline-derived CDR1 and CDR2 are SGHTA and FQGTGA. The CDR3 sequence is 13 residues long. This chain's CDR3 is CASSLRGVDEQFF. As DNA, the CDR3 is TGTGCCAGCAGCTTACGAGGGGTGGATGAGCAGTTCTTC.

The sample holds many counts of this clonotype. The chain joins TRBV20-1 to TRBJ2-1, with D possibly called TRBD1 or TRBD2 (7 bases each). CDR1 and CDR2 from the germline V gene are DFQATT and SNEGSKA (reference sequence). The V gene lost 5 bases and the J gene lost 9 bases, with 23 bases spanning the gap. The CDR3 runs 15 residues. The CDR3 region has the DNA TGCAGTGCTCCAGGGGGTCAGCGTAGCGGGCTTGAGCAGTTCTTC. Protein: CSAPGGQRSGLEQFF.

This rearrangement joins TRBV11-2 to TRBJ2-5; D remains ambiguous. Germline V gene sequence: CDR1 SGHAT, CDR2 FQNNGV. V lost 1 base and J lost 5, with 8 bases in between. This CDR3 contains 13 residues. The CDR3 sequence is CASSLGPGETQYF. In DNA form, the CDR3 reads TGTGCCAGCAGCTTAGGCCCCGGGGAGACCCAGTACTTC.

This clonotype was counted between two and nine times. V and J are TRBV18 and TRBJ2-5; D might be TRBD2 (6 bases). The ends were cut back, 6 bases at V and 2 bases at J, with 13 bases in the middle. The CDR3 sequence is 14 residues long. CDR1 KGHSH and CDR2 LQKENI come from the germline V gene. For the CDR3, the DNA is TGTGCCAGCTCCCCATTTAGCGGTCAAGAGACCCAGTACTTC. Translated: CASSPFSGQETQYF. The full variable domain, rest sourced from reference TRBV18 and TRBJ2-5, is NAGVMQNPRHLVRRRGQEARLRCSPMKGHSHVYWYRQLPEEGLKFMVYLQKENIIDESGMPKERFSAEFPKEGPSILRIQQVVRGDSAAYFCASSPFSGQETQYFGPGTRLLVL.